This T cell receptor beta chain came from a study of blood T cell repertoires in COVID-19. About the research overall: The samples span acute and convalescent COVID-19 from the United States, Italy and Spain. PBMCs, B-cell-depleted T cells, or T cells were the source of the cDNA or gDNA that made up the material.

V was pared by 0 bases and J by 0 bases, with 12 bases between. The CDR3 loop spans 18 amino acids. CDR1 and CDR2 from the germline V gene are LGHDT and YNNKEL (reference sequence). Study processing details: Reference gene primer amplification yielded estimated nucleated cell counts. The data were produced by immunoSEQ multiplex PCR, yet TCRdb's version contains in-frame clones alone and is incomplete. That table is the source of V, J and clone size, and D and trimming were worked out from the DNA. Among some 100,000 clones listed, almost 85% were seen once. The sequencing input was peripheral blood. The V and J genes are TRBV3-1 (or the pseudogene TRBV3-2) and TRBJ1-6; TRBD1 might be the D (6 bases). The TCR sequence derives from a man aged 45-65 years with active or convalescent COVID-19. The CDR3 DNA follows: TGTGCCAGCAGCCAAGAAGTGGGGACACACTCCTATAATTCACCCCTCCACTTT. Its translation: CASSQEVGTHSYNSPLHF.